The 20 T cell receptor beta chains presented below share a single source sample, sequenced in a study of regulatory T cells in long-lasting Graves disease (dated by TCRdb to the early 2020s). The meaning of the sample's time point label: newly diagnosed GD, antithyroid drugs for less than 3 months. RNA was extracted from PBMCs in TRIzol for both TCR sequencing and RNA sequencing. The library was obtained by multiplex PCR. Instrument on record: Illumina HiSeq 4000. iRepertoire HTBI primers and Arm-PCR amplification of CDR3 regions were used to construct TCR beta libraries. Clones were called with MiXCR by TCRdb after fastp trimmed the public reads at Q25, and only in-frame beta chains were retained. Each entry merges the rows of one CDR3 protein and shows their most common DNA and genes. This sample has about 500,000 distinct CDR3 sequences in its table, and under 20% of those were observed once. About 12% of the sample lies in the top ten.

The same sample was also studied in work on T cells in Graves' hyperthyroidism and ophthalmopathy.

The specimen was peripheral blood mononuclear cells (PBMCs), collected at new diagnosis, from a patient treated with antithyroid drugs. These receptors all stem from a man aged 35 to 55 with Graves disease. Donor details come from another sample of the same person, matched by shared clones.

This chain links TRBV19 with TRBJ1-5; D is possibly TRBD1 (5 bases). The V end lost 6 bases, the J end lost 5 bases, and 20 bases lay between the germline ends. The CDR3 length is 16 residues. CDR1 is LNHDA, CDR2 SQIVND, per germline (reference sequence). In DNA form, the CDR3 reads TGTGCCAGTAGCCCCCTCCCGGGGCTTGGGGATCAGCCCCAGCATTTT. This encodes CASSPLPGLGDQPQHF. The entire variable domain, with the rest obtained from reference TRBV19 and TRBJ1-5, is as follows: DGGITQSPKYLFRKEGQNVTLSCEQNLNHDAMYWYRQDPGQGLRLIYYSQIVNDFQKGDIAEGYSVSREKKESFPLTVTSAQKNPTAFYLCASSPLPGLGDQPQHFGDGTRLSIL.

This clonotype was detected ten times or more. J is TRBJ2-5 and V is TRBV28; 11 bases align to TRBD2. CDR1 MDHEN and CDR2 SYDVKM come from the germline V gene. This CDR3 is 15 amino acids long. Losses at the gene ends were 5 bases for V and 3 bases for J; bases not matched to a gene: 5. CDR3 nucleotides: TGTGCCAGCAGTATCACGGGACTAGCGGAAGAGACCCAGTACTTC. It specifies CASSITGLAEETQYF.

The J gene is TRBJ2-4, the V gene TRBV6-1; 11 nucleotides match TRBD1. The CDR3 loop spans 14 amino acids. V dropped 6 bases and J dropped 9; count of bases not matched to a gene: 7. Germline values: CDR1 MNHNS, CDR2 SASEGT. The CDR3 sequence: CASSSGTGGGIQYF. The CDR3, as DNA: TGTGCCAGCAGCTCCGGGACAGGGGGTGGCATTCAGTACTTC.

This clonotype was counted a few times. The chain employs TRBV10-1 and TRBJ2-3; the match to TRBD2 covers 12 bases. Germline loops: CDR1 WNHNN, CDR2 SYGVQD (reference sequence). The CDR3 runs 15 residues. Germline trimming cut 2 bases from V and 5 bases from J; bases unmatched to any gene: 2. This chain's CDR3 is CASSELAGGKDTQYF. DNA of the CDR3: TGCGCCAGCAGTGAGCTAGCGGGAGGGAAAGATACGCAGTATTTT.

The chain is built from TRBV5-4 and TRBJ2-7; 10 positions agree with TRBD1. This CDR3 contains 14 residues. The ends lost 3 bases at V and 6 bases at J; junction bases unmatched: 6. Germline V gene lookup returns CDR1 SGHNT and CDR2 YYREEE (reference sequence). DNA of the CDR3: TGTGCCAGCAGCTCGGACTGGACAGGGGGCGAGCAGTACTTC. Translated: CASSSDWTGGEQYF.

This clonotype was seen at least ten times. The genes are TRBV28 and TRBJ1-4; TRBD1 matches at 9 bases. This CDR3 is 16 amino acids long. Trimming removed 3 bases from V and 8 bases from J; junction bases left unmatched: 10. The germline gives CDR1 MDHEN, CDR2 SYDVKM. The CDR3 sequence is CASSLTGTGLREKLFF. The CDR3 coding sequence is TGTGCCAGCAGTTTGACGGGGACAGGGCTCCGGGAAAAACTGTTTTTT.

This chain uses TRBV7-9 with TRBJ1-4; D is unresolved. The CDR3 spans 14 residues. Trimming left V 4 bases short and J 5 bases short, with 11 bases between. Germline V gene lookup returns CDR1 SEHNR and CDR2 FQNEAQ (reference sequence). The CDR3 protein is CASSYRDGNEKLFF. The DNA of the CDR3 is TGTGCCAGCAGCTACCGGGATGGAAATGAAAAACTGTTTTTT.

Worth noting for this clonotype: A much larger clone is a single base away; this may be a read error. The chain employs TRBV7-9 and TRBJ2-7, with TRBD2 as a possible D gene (5 bases). Trimming stripped 4 bases from V and 7 bases from J, with 26 bases between. Germline V gene sequence: CDR1 SEHNR, CDR2 FQNEAQ (reference sequence). The CDR3 has 17 residues. The CDR3 sequence: CASSSPAGKRVGNEQYF. In DNA, the CDR3 is TGTGCCAGCAGCTCCCCGGCCGGGAAGAGGGTGGGGAATGAGCAGTACTTC.

A word on this clonotype: Since a much larger clone is just one base distant, this may be a read error. The chain employs TRBV20-1 and TRBJ2-1; D is uncertain. This CDR3 has 15 residues. Germline V lookup: CDR1 DFQATT, CDR2 SNEGSKA (reference sequence). V was pared by 0 bases and J by 13 bases, with 22 bases between. This CDR3 is CSARDRGLPAETQFF. The CDR3 bases are TGCAGTGCTAGAGATCGCGGTCTCCCCGCCGAGACCCAGTTCTTC.

This clonotype showed up just once. A much bigger clone sits one base away, suggesting this may be a read error. The chain links TRBV10-3 to TRBJ1-1, with D unclear. The V end lost 2 bases, the J end lost 4 bases, and 17 bases lay between the germline ends. Germline CDR1 is ENHRY and CDR2 is SYGVKD. The CDR3 consists of 16 residues. CDR3: CAISEPILDFSTEAFF. The CDR3 DNA follows: TGTGCCATCAGTGAGCCAATATTGGATTTTAGCACTGAAGCTTTCTTT.

V gene TRBV5-4 combines with J gene TRBJ2-7, with 8 bases aligning to TRBD1. Germline CDR1 reads SGHNT; CDR2 reads YYREEE (reference sequence). Trimming cost V 3 bases and J 5 bases; bases outside gene matches: 4. The CDR3 is made up of 13 amino acids. This CDR3 reads CASSSRQGHEQYF. Here the CDR3 DNA reads TGTGCCAGCAGCTCACGACAGGGGCACGAGCAGTACTTC.

V is TRBV6-2 or TRBV6-3 and J is TRBJ2-3; D is uncertain. This CDR3 is built from 16 residues. V gave up 0 bases and J gave up 0 bases, with 10 bases separating them. Germline CDR1 is MNHEY and CDR2 is SVGEGT. The CDR3 sequence is CASSYSRVVSTDTQYF. CDR3 nucleotide sequence: TGTGCCAGCAGTTACTCCCGGGTCGTTAGCACAGATACGCAGTATTTT.

This clonotype was counted a few times. The chain combines TRBV5-4 with TRBJ2-7; a weak D match, TRBD2 (6 bases). V was pared by 2 bases and J by 6 bases, with 15 bases between. Germline V gives CDR1 SGHNT, CDR2 YYREEE (reference sequence). The CDR3 loop spans 14 amino acids. The CDR3 protein is CASSFAISGSEQYF. The CDR3, as DNA: TGTGCCAGCAGCTTTGCCATAAGCGGGTCCGAGCAGTACTTC.

The chain uses TRBV5-6 and TRBJ2-2; 10 bases align to TRBD2. The junction had 8 bases not matched to a gene; V was cut back by 4 bases and J by 2 bases. The CDR3 extends over 17 amino acids. From germline, CDR1 is SGHDT and CDR2 YYEEEE. The CDR3: CASSGGLADFNTGELFF. The DNA of the CDR3 is TGTGCCAGCAGCGGCGGACTAGCGGATTTTAACACCGGGGAGCTGTTTTTT.

The J gene is TRBJ2-1, the V gene TRBV20-1; TRBD2 agrees at 13 bases. The CDR3 sequence is 16 residues long. Germline assignment: CDR1 DFQATT and CDR2 SNEGSKA (reference sequence). V lost 6 bases and J lost 7; bases outside the gene matches: 12. The CDR3 here is CSARGGTSGVGNEQFF. The CDR3 DNA reads TGCAGTGCACGAGGGGGGACTAGCGGGGTTGGTAATGAGCAGTTCTTC.

This chain connects TRBV29-1 to TRBJ1-1; no firm D call. This CDR3 contains 14 residues. The germline V and J ends were trimmed by 5 bases and 0 bases, with 13 bases remaining between them. Germline V gene data show CDR1 as SQVTM and CDR2 as ANQGSEA. CDR3: CSVLPLLLNTEAFF. DNA of the CDR3: TGCAGCGTTCTACCCCTATTATTGAACACTGAAGCTTTCTTT.

This clonotype appeared many times. V and J are TRBV28 and TRBJ2-5; 10 bases line up with TRBD2. Per the germline V gene, CDR1 is MDHEN and CDR2 is SYDVKM. The CDR3 runs to 14 residues. The V and J ends lost 5 bases and 3 bases, in that order; junction bases with no gene match: 3. CDR3 nucleotides: TGTGCCAGCAGTCGCGGGACTAGCGAAGAGACCCAGTACTTC. Its translation: CASSRGTSEETQYF.

Note on this clonotype: One base away lies a much larger clone, so this may be a sequencing read error. V gene TRBV11-2 combines with J gene TRBJ2-3; 7 nucleotides agree with TRBD2. Germline V gene data show CDR1 as SGHAT and CDR2 as FQNNGV. This CDR3 is 16 amino acids long. V dropped 2 bases and J dropped 5; count of bases not matched to a gene: 10. In DNA, the CDR3 is TGTGCCAGCAGCTTAAGACTAACGGGAGGTCAAGATACGCAGTATTTT. Protein sequence: CASSLRLTGGQDTQYF.

This clonotype was detected many times. J is TRBJ2-7 and V is TRBV6-2 or TRBV6-3; D may be TRBD1 or TRBD2 (5 bases each). This CDR3 comprises 13 residues. With 7 bases removed from V and 2 bases from J, the gap between germline ends came to 12 bases. Looked up from germline, CDR1 is MNHEY and CDR2 is SVGEGT. The CDR3 loop reads CASNRDGTYEQYF. CDR3 coding DNA: TGTGCCAGCAACCGGGACGGTACCTACGAGCAGTACTTC.

This chain connects TRBV2 to TRBJ2-3; D gene uncertain. The germline gives CDR1 SNHLY, CDR2 FYNNEI. Trimming took 3 bases from V and 6 from J, leaving 13 bases between them. The CDR3 covers 14 residues. CDR3 nucleotides: TGTGCCAGCAGTGACCTGTTAAGGGTTGATACGCAGTATTTT. Translated, it gives CASSDLLRVDTQYF.